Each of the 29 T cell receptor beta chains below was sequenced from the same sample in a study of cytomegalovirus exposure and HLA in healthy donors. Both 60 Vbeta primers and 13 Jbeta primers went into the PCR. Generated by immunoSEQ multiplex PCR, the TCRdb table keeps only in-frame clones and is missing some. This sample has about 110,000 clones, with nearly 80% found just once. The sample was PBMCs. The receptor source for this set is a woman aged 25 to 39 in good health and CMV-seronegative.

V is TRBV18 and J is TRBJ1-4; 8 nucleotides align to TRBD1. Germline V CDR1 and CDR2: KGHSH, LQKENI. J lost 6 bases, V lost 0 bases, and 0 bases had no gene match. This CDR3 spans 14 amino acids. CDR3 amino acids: CASSPPGQDEKLFF. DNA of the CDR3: TGTGCCAGCTCACCACCGGGACAGGATGAAAAACTGTTTTTT.

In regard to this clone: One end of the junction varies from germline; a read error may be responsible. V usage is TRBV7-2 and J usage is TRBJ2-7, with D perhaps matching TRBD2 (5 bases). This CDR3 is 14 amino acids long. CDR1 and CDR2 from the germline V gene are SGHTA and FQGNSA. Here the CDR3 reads CASSLAHSLYEQYF. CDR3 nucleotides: TGTGCCAGCAGCCTAGCCCACAGCCTCTACGAGCAGTACTTC.

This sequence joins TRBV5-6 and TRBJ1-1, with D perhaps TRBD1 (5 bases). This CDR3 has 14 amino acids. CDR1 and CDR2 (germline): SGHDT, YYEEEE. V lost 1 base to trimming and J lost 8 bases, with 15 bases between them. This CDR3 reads CASSLWGTSSEAFF. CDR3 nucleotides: TGTGCCAGCAGCTTGTGGGGGACTTCCTCCGAAGCTTTCTTT. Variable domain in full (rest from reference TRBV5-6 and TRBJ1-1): DAGVTQSPTHLIKTRGQQVTLRCSPKSGHDTVSWYQQALGQGPQFIFQYYEEEERQRGNFPDRFSGHQFPNYSSELNVNALLLGDSALYLCASSLWGTSSEAFFGQGTRLTVV.

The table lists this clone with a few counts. The CDR3 here is CASSLVSFNEQFF. In nucleotides, the CDR3 is TGTGCCAGCAGCTTAGTTAGCTTCAATGAGCAGTTCTTC. This sequence joins TRBV13 and TRBJ2-1; D uncertain. The CDR3 totals 13 residues. CDR1 and CDR2 (germline): PRHDT, FYEKMQ (reference sequence). V was pared by 1 base and J by 6 bases, with 7 bases between. Looking up the rest from reference TRBV13 and TRBJ2-1 gives the full variable domain: AAGVIQSPRHLIKEKRETATLKCYPIPRHDTVYWYQQGPGQDPQFLISFYEKMQSDKGSIPDRFSAQQFSDYHSELNMSSLELGDSALYFCASSLVSFNEQFFGPGTRLTVL.

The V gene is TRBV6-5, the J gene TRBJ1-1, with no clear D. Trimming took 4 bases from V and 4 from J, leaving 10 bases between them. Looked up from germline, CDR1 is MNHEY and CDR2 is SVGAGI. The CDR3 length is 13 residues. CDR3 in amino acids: CASSLRSSTEAFF. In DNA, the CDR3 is TGTGCCAGCAGTTTACGTTCCAGCACTGAAGCTTTCTTT.

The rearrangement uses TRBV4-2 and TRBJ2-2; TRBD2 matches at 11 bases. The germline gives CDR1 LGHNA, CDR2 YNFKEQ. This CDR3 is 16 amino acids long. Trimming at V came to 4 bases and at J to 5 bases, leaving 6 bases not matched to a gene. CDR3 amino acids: CASSPMTSGVTGELFF. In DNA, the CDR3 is TGTGCCAGCAGCCCGATGACTAGCGGGGTGACCGGGGAGCTGTTTTTT.

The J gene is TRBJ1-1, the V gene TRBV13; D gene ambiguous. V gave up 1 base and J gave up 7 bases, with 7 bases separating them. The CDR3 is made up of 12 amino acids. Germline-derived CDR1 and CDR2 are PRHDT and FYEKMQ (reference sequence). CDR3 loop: CASSLDEREAFF. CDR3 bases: TGTGCCAGCAGCTTAGATGAGCGTGAAGCTTTCTTT.

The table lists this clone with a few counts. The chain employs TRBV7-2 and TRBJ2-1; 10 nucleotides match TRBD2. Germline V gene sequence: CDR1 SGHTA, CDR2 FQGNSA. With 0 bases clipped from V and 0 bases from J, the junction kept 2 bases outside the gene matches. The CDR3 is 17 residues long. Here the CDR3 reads CASSLAIAGGSYNEQFF. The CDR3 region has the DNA TGTGCCAGCAGCTTAGCTATAGCGGGGGGCTCCTACAATGAGCAGTTCTTC.

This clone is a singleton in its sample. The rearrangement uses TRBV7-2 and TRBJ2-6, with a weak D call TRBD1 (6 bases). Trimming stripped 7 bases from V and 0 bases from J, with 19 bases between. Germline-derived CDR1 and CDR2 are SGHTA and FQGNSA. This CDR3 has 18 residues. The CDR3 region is CASNEEAGVLSGANVLTF. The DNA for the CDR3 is TGTGCCAGCAACGAAGAGGCAGGGGTCCTCTCTGGGGCCAACGTCCTGACTTTC.

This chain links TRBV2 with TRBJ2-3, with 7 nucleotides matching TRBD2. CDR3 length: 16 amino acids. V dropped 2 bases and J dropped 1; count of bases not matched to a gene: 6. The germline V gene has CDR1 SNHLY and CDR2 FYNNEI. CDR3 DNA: TGTGCCAGCAGTGAATTGGCGAGCGGGGGCACAGATACGCAGTATTTT. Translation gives CASSELASGGTDTQYF.

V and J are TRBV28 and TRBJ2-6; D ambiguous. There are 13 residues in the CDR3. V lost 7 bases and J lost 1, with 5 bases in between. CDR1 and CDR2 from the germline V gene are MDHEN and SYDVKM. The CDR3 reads CASISSGANVLTF. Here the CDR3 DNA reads TGTGCCAGCATCTCTTCTGGGGCCAACGTCCTGACTTTC.

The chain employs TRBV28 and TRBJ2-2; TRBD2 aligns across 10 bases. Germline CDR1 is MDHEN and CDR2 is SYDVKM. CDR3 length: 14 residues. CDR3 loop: CAMKSGGASGELFF. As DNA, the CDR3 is TGTGCGATGAAAAGCGGGGGGGCCTCCGGGGAGCTGTTTTTT.

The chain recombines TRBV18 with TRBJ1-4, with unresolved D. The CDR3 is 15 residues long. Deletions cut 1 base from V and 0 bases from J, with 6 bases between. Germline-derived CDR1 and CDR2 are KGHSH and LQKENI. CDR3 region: CASSPLPTTNEKLFF. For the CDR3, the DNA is TGTGCCAGCTCACCACTTCCTACAACTAATGAAAAACTGTTTTTT.

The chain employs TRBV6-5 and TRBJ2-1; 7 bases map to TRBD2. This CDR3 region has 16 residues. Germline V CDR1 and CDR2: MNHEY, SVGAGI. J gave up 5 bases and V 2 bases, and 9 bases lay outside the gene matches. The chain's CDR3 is CASSYIGGSIHNEQFF. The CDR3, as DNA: TGTGCCAGCAGTTACATAGGCGGGAGCATCCACAATGAGCAGTTCTTC.

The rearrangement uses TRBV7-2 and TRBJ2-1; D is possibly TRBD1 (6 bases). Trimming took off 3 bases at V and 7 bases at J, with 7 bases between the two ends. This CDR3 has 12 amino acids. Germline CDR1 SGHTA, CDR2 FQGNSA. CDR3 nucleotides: TGTGCCAGCAGCTTTACAGGGAATGAGCAGTTCTTC. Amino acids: CASSFTGNEQFF. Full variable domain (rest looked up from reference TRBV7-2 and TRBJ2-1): GAGVSQSPSNKVTEKGKDVELRCDPISGHTALYWYRQSLGQGLEFLIYFQGNSAPDKSGLPSDRFSAERTGGSVSTLTIQRTQQEDSAVYLCASSFTGNEQFFGPGTRLTVL.

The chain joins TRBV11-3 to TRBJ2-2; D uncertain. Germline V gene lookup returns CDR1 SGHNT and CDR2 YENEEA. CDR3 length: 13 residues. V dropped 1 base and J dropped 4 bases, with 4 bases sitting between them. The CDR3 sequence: CASSLGGTGELFF. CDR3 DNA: TGTGCCAGCAGCTTAGGCGGCACCGGGGAGCTGTTTTTT.

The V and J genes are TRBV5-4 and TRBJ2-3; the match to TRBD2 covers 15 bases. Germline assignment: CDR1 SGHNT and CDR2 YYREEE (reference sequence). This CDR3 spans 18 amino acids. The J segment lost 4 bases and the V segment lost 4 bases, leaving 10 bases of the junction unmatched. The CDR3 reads CASSQGLAGGSLPDTQYF. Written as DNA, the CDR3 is TGTGCCAGCAGCCAAGGACTAGCGGGGGGGAGTCTCCCAGATACGCAGTATTTT.

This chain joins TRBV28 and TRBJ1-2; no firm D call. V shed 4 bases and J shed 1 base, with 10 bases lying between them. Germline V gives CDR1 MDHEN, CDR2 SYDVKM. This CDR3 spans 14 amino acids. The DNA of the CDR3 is TGTGCCAGCAGTTCCCCCAGACATAACTATGGCTACACCTTC. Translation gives CASSSPRHNYGYTF.

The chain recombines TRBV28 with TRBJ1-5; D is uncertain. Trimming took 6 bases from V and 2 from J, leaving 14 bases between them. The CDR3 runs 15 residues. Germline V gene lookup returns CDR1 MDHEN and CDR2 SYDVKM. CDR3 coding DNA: TGTGCCAGCAGCCGAGTCCTTGGAGGCAATCAGCCCCAGCATTTT. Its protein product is CASSRVLGGNQPQHF.

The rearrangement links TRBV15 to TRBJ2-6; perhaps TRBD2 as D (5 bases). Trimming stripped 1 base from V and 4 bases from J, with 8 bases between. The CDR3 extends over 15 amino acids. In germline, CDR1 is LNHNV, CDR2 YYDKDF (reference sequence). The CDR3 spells CATSRAGSGANVLTF. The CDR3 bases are TGTGCCACCAGCAGAGCGGGGTCCGGGGCCAACGTCCTGACTTTC.

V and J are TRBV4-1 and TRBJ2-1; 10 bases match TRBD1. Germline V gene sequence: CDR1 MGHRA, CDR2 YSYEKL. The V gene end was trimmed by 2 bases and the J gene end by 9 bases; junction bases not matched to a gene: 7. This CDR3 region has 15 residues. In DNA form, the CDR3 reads TGCGCCAGCAGCCAAACAGGGACAGGGGCCGCTGAGCAGTTCTTC. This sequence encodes CASSQTGTGAAEQFF.

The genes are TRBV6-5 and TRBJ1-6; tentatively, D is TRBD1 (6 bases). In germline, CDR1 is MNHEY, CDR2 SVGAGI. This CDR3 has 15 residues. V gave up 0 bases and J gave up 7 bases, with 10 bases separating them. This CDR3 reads CASSYSGTRNSPLHF. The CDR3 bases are TGTGCCAGCAGTTACTCCGGGACAAGGAATTCACCCCTCCACTTT.

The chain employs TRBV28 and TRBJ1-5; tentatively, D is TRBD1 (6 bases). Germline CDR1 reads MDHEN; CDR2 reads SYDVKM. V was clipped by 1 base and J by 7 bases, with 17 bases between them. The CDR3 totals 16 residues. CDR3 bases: TGTGCCAGCAGTTTATCACCCTACAGGGTAGGGCAGCCCCAGCATTTT. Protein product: CASSLSPYRVGQPQHF.

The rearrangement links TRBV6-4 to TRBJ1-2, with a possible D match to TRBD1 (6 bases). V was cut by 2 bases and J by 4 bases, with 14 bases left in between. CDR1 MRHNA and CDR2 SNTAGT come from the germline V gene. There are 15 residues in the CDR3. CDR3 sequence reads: CASSDTPGASYGYTF. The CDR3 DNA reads TGTGCCAGCAGTGACACCCCAGGGGCGAGCTATGGCTACACCTTC.

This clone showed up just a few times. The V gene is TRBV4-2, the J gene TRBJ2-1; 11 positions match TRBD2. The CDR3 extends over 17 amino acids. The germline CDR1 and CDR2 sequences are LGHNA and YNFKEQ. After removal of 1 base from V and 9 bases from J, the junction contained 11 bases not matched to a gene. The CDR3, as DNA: TGTGCCAGCAGCCAAGTGGACGTTAGCGGGAGGGCCGCTGAGCAGTTCTTC. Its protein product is CASSQVDVSGRAAEQFF.

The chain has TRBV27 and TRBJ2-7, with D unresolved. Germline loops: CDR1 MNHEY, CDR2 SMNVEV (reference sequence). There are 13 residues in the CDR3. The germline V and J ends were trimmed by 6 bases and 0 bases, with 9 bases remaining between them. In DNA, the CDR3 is TGTGCCAGCAGGCGGATCAGCTCCTACGAGCAGTACTTC. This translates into CASRRISSYEQYF.

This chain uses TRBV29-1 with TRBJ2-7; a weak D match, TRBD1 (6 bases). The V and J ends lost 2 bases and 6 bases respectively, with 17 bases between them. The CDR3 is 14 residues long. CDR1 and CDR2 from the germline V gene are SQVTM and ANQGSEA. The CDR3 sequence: CSVENWGAGVEQYF. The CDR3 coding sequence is TGCAGCGTTGAAAACTGGGGTGCAGGGGTCGAGCAGTACTTC.

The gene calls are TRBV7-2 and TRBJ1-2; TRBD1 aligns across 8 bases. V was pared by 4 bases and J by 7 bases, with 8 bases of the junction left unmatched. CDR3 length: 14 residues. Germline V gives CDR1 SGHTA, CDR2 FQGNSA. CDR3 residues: CASSYNQGARGYTF. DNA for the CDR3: TGTGCCAGCAGCTACAACCAGGGGGCGCGTGGCTACACCTTC.

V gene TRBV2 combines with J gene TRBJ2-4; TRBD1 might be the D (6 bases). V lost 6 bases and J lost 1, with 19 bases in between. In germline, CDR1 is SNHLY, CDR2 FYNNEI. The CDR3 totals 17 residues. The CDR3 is CASRGHQTEGAKNIQYF. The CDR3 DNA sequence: TGTGCCAGCAGGGGACACCAAACAGAAGGTGCCAAAAACATTCAGTACTTC.